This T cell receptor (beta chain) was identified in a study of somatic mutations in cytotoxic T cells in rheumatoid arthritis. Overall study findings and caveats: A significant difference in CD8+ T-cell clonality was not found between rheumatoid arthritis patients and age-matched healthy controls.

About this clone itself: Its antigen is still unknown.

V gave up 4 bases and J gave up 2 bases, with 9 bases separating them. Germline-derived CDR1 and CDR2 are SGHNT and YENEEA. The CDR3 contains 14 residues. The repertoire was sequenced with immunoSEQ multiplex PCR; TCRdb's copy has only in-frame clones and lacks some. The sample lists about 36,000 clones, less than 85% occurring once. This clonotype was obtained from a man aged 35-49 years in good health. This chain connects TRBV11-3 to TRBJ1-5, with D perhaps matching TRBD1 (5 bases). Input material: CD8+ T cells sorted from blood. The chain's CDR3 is CASSSDRRNQPQHF. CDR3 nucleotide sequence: TGTGCCAGCAGCTCCGACAGACGCAATCAGCCCCAGCATTTT.